The clone carrying this TCR beta chain has just one count. TCRdb's table, derived via immunoSEQ multiplex PCR, lists solely in-frame clones and lacks some. The table shows 100,000 or so clones, with 85% to 95% occurring only once. The source of the sample is a study of T cell responses to AZD1222 COVID-19 vaccine. V was clipped by 4 bases and J by 8 bases, with 16 bases between them. The CDR3 is 14 amino acids. Germline V CDR1 and CDR2: SGDLS, YYNGEE. V usage is TRBV9 and J usage is TRBJ1-5; the D gene is possibly TRBD1 (5 bases). The receptor was isolated from an adult who received the AZD1222 COVID-19 vaccine. The material was peripheral blood, obtained 28 days after the second AZD1222 dose. DNA for the CDR3: TGTGCCAGCAGCCATCACAGGAAAGGGGAGCCCCAGCATTTT. Translating gives CASSHHRKGEPQHF.